Included here is one T cell receptor (beta chain) sequence, with context. Its antigen is currently unknown. The data are from a study of T cell repertoires in ileal Crohn's disease. Study background: Approximately 32% were active smokers at surgery; median disease duration was roughly eight years. About half of patients got postoperative therapy: approximately 12 thiopurines, around 20 anti-TNF. Biopsies of the neoterminal ileum at postoperative colonoscopy form M6 samples. General study findings and limits: Endoscopic recurrence occurred in every patient whose clonality exceeded 26.8%.

Sample time point: neoterminal ileum biopsy at postoperative endoscopy, about 6 months after surgery. TCRdb keeps only in-frame clones here, not all; method: immunoSEQ multiplex PCR. The data contain 12,000 or so clones, around four fifths of them singletons. Sequenced sample: ileal tissue. This TCR derives from an adult with Crohn's disease.

CDR3 sequence: CASSFGRGAMNTEAFF. DNA for the CDR3: TGCGCCAGCAGCTTCGGTCGTGGGGCAATGAACACTGAAGCTTTCTTT. The V call is TRBV5-1, the J call TRBJ1-1; TRBD1 might be the D (5 bases). V lost 2 bases, J lost 0 bases, and 14 bases lay in between. CDR3 length: 16 residues. The germline V gene encodes CDR1 SGHRS and CDR2 YFSETQ.